These 32 T cell receptor beta chains were sequenced from one sample in a study of blood T cell repertoires in COVID-19. Repertoires were generated with immunoSEQ multiplex PCR, while TCRdb's copy carries only in-frame clones and drops some. The sample consists of over 130,000 clones, 80% to 90% of them appearing once. The sample comprised peripheral blood. All receptors come from a man in his 60s with active or convalescent COVID-19.

The rearrangement links TRBV6-5 to TRBJ2-7; 7 bases are shared with TRBD2. Germline trimming cut 4 bases from V and 5 bases from J; bases unmatched to any gene: 5. The germline gives CDR1 MNHEY, CDR2 SVGAGI. This CDR3 region has 13 residues. CDR3 nucleotides: TGTGCCAGCAGTTTCCTGGGGGGGAACGAGCAGTACTTC. Encoded protein: CASSFLGGNEQYF.

V and J are TRBV15 and TRBJ1-4; D is possibly TRBD1 (5 bases). V was shortened by 0 bases and J by 3 bases, with 17 bases between the two germline ends. This CDR3 has 18 amino acids. The germline V gene has CDR1 LNHNV and CDR2 YYDKDF (reference sequence). The CDR3 loop reads CATSREGAPKVSNEKLFF. The DNA for the CDR3 is TGTGCCACCAGCAGAGAAGGGGCACCGAAGGTGTCTAATGAAAAACTGTTTTTT.

The chain combines TRBV5-1 with TRBJ2-6, with D possibly TRBD2 on 5 matching bases. Trimming removed 0 bases at V and 0 bases at J, with 7 bases between. Germline assignment: CDR1 SGHRS and CDR2 YFSETQ. The CDR3 loop spans 16 amino acids. The CDR3 spells CASSLAAGSGANVLTF. In nucleotides, the CDR3 is TGCGCCAGCAGCTTGGCCGCGGGCTCTGGGGCCAACGTCCTGACTTTC.

The rearrangement uses TRBV15 and TRBJ2-1; 8 bases are a match to TRBD2. With 4 bases clipped from V and 2 bases from J, the junction kept 4 bases outside the gene matches. CDR1 is LNHNV, CDR2 YYDKDF, per germline (reference sequence). There are 15 residues in the CDR3. DNA of the CDR3: TGTGCCACCAGCAAGCGGGAGAACCCCTACAATGAGCAGTTCTTC. Amino acid sequence: CATSKRENPYNEQFF.

Here the CDR3 DNA reads TGTGCCAGCAGTTTGTCCGGGACAGGAAATTCACCCCTCCACTTT. This encodes CASSLSGTGNSPLHF. The rearrangement uses TRBV28 and TRBJ1-6; TRBD1 agrees at 8 bases. CDR3 length: 15 amino acids. The V segment lost 3 bases and the J segment 7 bases; nucleotides outside the gene matches: 5. The V gene's germline CDR1 is MDHEN and CDR2 SYDVKM. Together with reference TRBV28 and TRBJ1-6, the CDR3 gives the full variable domain: DVKVTQSSRYLVKRTGEKVFLECVQDMDHENMFWYRQDPGLGLRLIYFSYDVKMKEKGDIPEGYSVSREKKERFSLILESASTNQTSMYLCASSLSGTGNSPLHFGNGTRLTVT.

This clone appeared once. The CDR3 sequence: CASLFLAGGPSTQYF. CDR3 nucleotide sequence: TGTGCCAGCCTCTTCCTAGCGGGAGGGCCTAGTACGCAGTATTTT. The genes are TRBV6-5 and TRBJ2-3; 12 nucleotides agree with TRBD2. The CDR3 is 15 residues long. V lost 8 bases, J lost 8 bases, and 11 bases stayed unmatched. CDR1 and CDR2 (germline): MNHEY, SVGAGI.

The rearrangement joins TRBV5-1 to TRBJ2-2, with TRBD2 as a possible D gene (6 bases). The germline gives CDR1 SGHRS, CDR2 YFSETQ. The CDR3 runs to 15 residues. The V and J ends lost 0 bases and 5 bases respectively, with 11 bases between them. Here the CDR3 reads CASSLVGSATGELFF. The CDR3 coding sequence is TGCGCCAGCAGCTTGGTCGGGAGCGCAACCGGGGAGCTGTTTTTT. The full variable domain, rest sourced from reference TRBV5-1 and TRBJ2-2, is KAGVTQTPRYLIKTRGQQVTLSCSPISGHRSVSWYQQTPGQGLQFLFEYFSETQRNKGNFPGRFSGRQFSNSRSEMNVSTLELGDSALYLCASSLVGSATGELFFGEGSRLTVL.

The chain uses TRBV7-9 and TRBJ2-5; D is undetermined. Per the germline V gene, CDR1 is SEHNR and CDR2 is FQNEAQ (reference sequence). The CDR3 sequence is 14 residues long. Between the trimmed V and J ends, which lost 1 base and 1 base, there was a span of 7 bases. CDR3 DNA: TGTGCCAGCAGCTTAGGGCTAGGCCAAGAGACCCAGTACTTC. Encoded protein: CASSLGLGQETQYF.

This sequence joins TRBV2 and TRBJ1-5; tentative D call: TRBD1 (5 bases). The CDR3 length is 16 residues. Germline V CDR1 and CDR2: SNHLY, FYNNEI. V dropped 2 bases and J dropped 7 bases, with 18 bases sitting between them. CDR3 amino acids: CASSEFLGTGGQPQHF. For the CDR3, the DNA is TGTGCCAGCAGTGAATTTTTAGGGACCGGAGGGCAGCCCCAGCATTTT.

V gene TRBV6-5 combines with J gene TRBJ2-7; TRBD1 matches at 11 bases. J gave up 4 bases and V 2 bases, and 1 base lay outside the gene matches. The CDR3 is 14 residues long. The germline CDR1 and CDR2 sequences are MNHEY and SVGAGI. The CDR3 loop is CASSYRDRGYEQYF. Here the CDR3 DNA reads TGTGCCAGCAGTTACCGGGACAGGGGGTACGAGCAGTACTTC.

This rearrangement joins TRBV5-6 to TRBJ2-5; 7 bases are shared with TRBD1. Germline lookup yields CDR1 SGHDT and CDR2 YYEEEE. Unmatched junction bases numbered 18, after V lost 6 bases and J lost 4 bases. The CDR3 is 17 residues long. This CDR3 reads CASTQRGLLVSAETQYF. The CDR3 nucleotides read TGTGCCAGCACCCAGAGGGGGCTTCTAGTATCTGCAGAGACCCAGTACTTC.

The chain has TRBV6-1 and TRBJ1-5, with D hard to call. The ends were cut back, 3 bases at V and 3 bases at J, with 9 bases in the middle. The CDR3 is made up of 14 amino acids. Germline values: CDR1 MNHNS, CDR2 SASEGT. CDR3 nucleotides: TGTGCCAGCAGTGAGGCCCATTTCAATCAGCCCCAGCATTTT. Amino acids: CASSEAHFNQPQHF.

The chain carries TRBV29-1 and TRBJ2-5; 10 nucleotides align to TRBD2. Unmatched junction bases numbered 6, after V lost 7 bases and J lost 1 base. This CDR3 region has 14 residues. Germline V lookup: CDR1 SQVTM, CDR2 ANQGSEA. In DNA form, the CDR3 reads TGCAGCGCTCTAGCGGGAGAGGCCCAAGAGACCCAGTACTTC. It is translated as CSALAGEAQETQYF.

The chain uses TRBV6-6 and TRBJ2-7; 8 bases are a match to TRBD1. Germline V gene sequence: CDR1 MNHNY, CDR2 SVGAGI (reference sequence). Trimming at V came to 4 bases and at J to 6 bases, leaving 2 bases not matched to a gene. The CDR3 consists of 12 residues. CDR3 nucleotides: TGTGCCAGCAGTTTGACAGGGGCCGAGCAGTACTTC. This codes for CASSLTGAEQYF.

The chain combines TRBV6-1 with TRBJ2-3; possible D gene TRBD2, 6 bases. V was cut by 2 bases and J by 3 bases, with 9 bases left in between. Per germline, CDR1 MNHNS and CDR2 SASEGT. CDR3 length equals 14 residues. The CDR3 region has the DNA TGTGCCAGCAGTGAACGGGGGTGGACAGATACGCAGTATTTT. Translated: CASSERGWTDTQYF.

The J gene is TRBJ2-5, the V gene TRBV29-1, with 12 nucleotides matching TRBD1. CDR3 length: 14 amino acids. Germline V gene lookup returns CDR1 SQVTM and CDR2 ANQGSEA. The junction had 6 bases not matched to a gene; V was cut back by 5 bases and J by 5 bases. CDR3 loop: CSVTAGTGGETQYF. The CDR3 coding sequence is TGCAGCGTTACTGCAGGGACAGGGGGCGAGACCCAGTACTTC.

The genes are TRBV6-5 and TRBJ2-7, with 9 bases that match TRBD1. From germline, CDR1 is MNHEY and CDR2 SVGAGI. The CDR3 spans 12 residues. After removal of 4 bases from V and 6 bases from J, the junction contained 1 base not matched to a gene. CDR3 residues: CASSSDRGEQYF. The CDR3 DNA follows: TGTGCCAGCAGTTCGGACAGGGGCGAGCAGTACTTC.

Only one count was recorded for this clone. The V and J genes are TRBV7-3 and TRBJ1-1; TRBD1 might be the D (6 bases). V dropped 1 base and J dropped 3 bases, with 9 bases sitting between them. Germline V gene data show CDR1 as SGHTA and CDR2 as FQGTGA. CDR3 length: 14 residues. Here the CDR3 DNA reads TGTGCCAGCAGCTTAAAGGCAGGGGACACTGAAGCTTTCTTT. Its translation is CASSLKAGDTEAFF.

The chain combines TRBV6-5 with TRBJ1-3; D may be TRBD1 (5 bases). CDR1 MNHEY and CDR2 SVGAGI come from the germline V gene. Trimming took 10 bases from V and 0 from J, leaving 16 bases between them. The CDR3 consists of 15 residues. The CDR3 protein is CATAGAADSGNTIYF. The CDR3, as DNA: TGTGCCACCGCTGGGGCAGCCGACTCTGGAAACACCATATATTTT.

The gene calls are TRBV4-2 and TRBJ2-7, with 9 bases identical to TRBD1. The V segment lost 4 bases and the J segment 6 bases; nucleotides outside the gene matches: 7. The CDR3 consists of 14 residues. Germline V gives CDR1 LGHNA, CDR2 YNFKEQ. Here the CDR3 reads CASSLRDRDSEQYF. CDR3 DNA: TGTGCCAGCAGCCTCCGGGACAGGGACAGCGAGCAGTACTTC.

The CDR3 coding sequence is TGTGCCAGCAGTAGCGGGATCGCCTACGAGCAGTACTTC. As protein: CASSSGIAYEQYF. The chain combines TRBV6-5 with TRBJ2-7, with TRBD2 matching 7 bases. V was pared by 5 bases and J by 2 bases, with 3 bases of the junction left unmatched. CDR3 length: 13 amino acids. CDR1 and CDR2 from the germline V gene are MNHEY and SVGAGI.

This chain joins TRBV9 and TRBJ2-5, with D possibly matching TRBD1 (6 bases). Trimming shortened V by 4 bases and J by 7 bases, and 17 bases separated the two germline ends. Germline V lookup: CDR1 SGDLS, CDR2 YYNGEE. The CDR3 has 14 residues. The CDR3, as DNA: TGTGCCAGCAGCACCTCACAGGGTCTAGGGACCCAGTACTTC. It yields the protein CASSTSQGLGTQYF.

The chain links TRBV3-1 (or the pseudogene TRBV3-2) to TRBJ1-6; the D is unclear. There are 14 residues in the CDR3. The germline V gene has CDR1 LGHDT and CDR2 YNNKEL (reference sequence). V gave up 1 base and J gave up 11 bases, with 12 bases separating them. The CDR3 protein is CASSQAGSRAPLHF. The CDR3 DNA is TGTGCCAGCAGCCAAGCGGGTTCTAGAGCACCCCTCCACTTT.

The chain has TRBV6-2 or TRBV6-3 and TRBJ2-1, with D unclear. The germline gives CDR1 MNHEY, CDR2 SVGEGT. This CDR3 has 12 residues. The germline V and J ends were trimmed by 5 bases and 8 bases, with 10 bases remaining between them. The CDR3: CASSLDRDEQFF. The CDR3 DNA sequence: TGTGCCAGCAGTCTTGATCGGGATGAGCAGTTCTTC.

The chain employs TRBV15 and TRBJ2-7; 9 bases agree with TRBD1. CDR1 and CDR2 (germline): LNHNV, YYDKDF (reference sequence). The CDR3 covers 16 residues. Trimming at V came to 0 bases and at J to 5 bases, leaving 8 bases not matched to a gene. CDR3 amino acids: CATSRERGTGGDEQYF. As DNA, the CDR3 is TGTGCCACCAGCAGAGAACGAGGAACAGGGGGCGACGAGCAGTACTTC.

The chain couples TRBV9 to TRBJ1-4; 12 nucleotides line up with TRBD1. V gave up 4 bases and J gave up 3 bases; unmatched junction bases: 7. Per germline, CDR1 SGDLS and CDR2 YYNGEE. This CDR3 contains 17 residues. The CDR3: CASSTRGQGAANEKLFF. CDR3 bases: TGTGCCAGCAGCACCCGGGGACAGGGGGCGGCTAATGAAAAACTGTTTTTT. Using reference TRBV9 and TRBJ1-4 for the parts outside the CDR3, the full variable domain is DSGVTQTPKHLITATGQRVTLRCSPRSGDLSVYWYQQSLDQGLQFLIQYYNGEERAKGNILERFSAQQFPDLHSELNLSSLELGDSALYFCASSTRGQGAANEKLFFGSGTQLSVL.

In its sample, this clone was seen once. The J gene is TRBJ2-5, the V gene TRBV24-1, with D uncertain. V was shortened by 2 bases and J by 0 bases, with 3 bases between the two germline ends. This CDR3 contains 13 residues. Germline V gene sequence: CDR1 KGHDR, CDR2 SFDVKD. CDR3 DNA: TGTGCCACCAGTGATTCCTACCAAGAGACCCAGTACTTC. It encodes CATSDSYQETQYF.

This clone was detected only once. The rearrangement links TRBV5-1 to TRBJ2-1, with 7 positions matching TRBD2. CDR1 and CDR2 (germline): SGHRS, YFSETQ. The V segment lost 0 bases and the J segment 1 base; nucleotides outside the gene matches: 4. The CDR3 extends over 16 amino acids. The chain's CDR3 is CASSLDASGSYNEQFF. The DNA of the CDR3 is TGCGCCAGCAGCTTGGATGCTAGCGGTTCCTACAATGAGCAGTTCTTC.

The gene calls are TRBV7-2 and TRBJ1-1, with D perhaps matching TRBD1 (5 bases). CDR1 is SGHTA, CDR2 FQGNSA, per germline. V dropped 2 bases and J dropped 4 bases, with 17 bases sitting between them. The CDR3 contains 16 residues. CDR3 nucleotides: TGTGCCAGCAGCTTACTAGGCGTGCGGCAGGGCACTGAAGCTTTCTTT. Translated, it gives CASSLLGVRQGTEAFF.

J is TRBJ1-2 and V is TRBV19; 9 bases are a match to TRBD1. This CDR3 contains 14 residues. V was clipped by 10 bases and J by 2 bases; unmatched bases: 8. The germline V gene encodes CDR1 LNHDA and CDR2 SQIVND (reference sequence). Here the CDR3 reads CAISDRGTNYGYTF. CDR3 DNA sequence: TGTGCCATCTCCGACAGGGGGACGAACTATGGCTACACCTTC.

This chain uses TRBV15 with TRBJ1-3, with TRBD1 matching over 9 bases. The CDR3 loop spans 17 amino acids. Per the germline V gene, CDR1 is LNHNV and CDR2 is YYDKDF (reference sequence). V dropped 0 bases and J dropped 0; count of bases not matched to a gene: 3. The CDR3 loop reads CATSRDQTGGSGNTIYF. In DNA form, the CDR3 reads TGTGCCACCAGCAGAGACCAGACAGGGGGCTCTGGAAACACCATATATTTT.

The chain links TRBV18 to TRBJ2-2; 8 nucleotides line up with TRBD1. CDR1 is KGHSH, CDR2 LQKENI, per germline. This CDR3 has 15 amino acids. Unmatched junction bases numbered 3, after V lost 1 base and J lost 5 bases. The CDR3 spells CASSPRQGATGELFF. CDR3 nucleotide sequence: TGTGCCAGCTCACCACGGCAGGGGGCAACCGGGGAGCTGTTTTTT.